This T cell receptor beta chain was identified in a study of cytomegalovirus exposure and HLA in healthy donors. General study points: With high specificity and sensitivity, the classifier reportedly diagnosed cytomegalovirus status. In vitro testing confirmed a few CMV-associated chains as specific for CMV antigens.

The CDR3 is 14 amino acids. The V and J ends lost 3 bases and 5 bases, in that order; junction bases with no gene match: 6. In germline, CDR1 is MNHEY, CDR2 SMNVEV (reference sequence). Notes on this clone: Its antigen is not known.

This PCR relied on a set of 60 Vbeta primers and 13 Jbeta primers. Some clones are missing from TCRdb's copy, which holds only in-frame ones; the method was immunoSEQ multiplex PCR. The sample lists 130,000 to 150,000 clones, 60% to 85% occurring once. The chain recombines TRBV27 with TRBJ2-5; 7 bases are shared with TRBD2. The sequence was obtained from a male donor in good health and CMV-seronegative. The material sequenced was PBMCs. DNA of the CDR3: TGTGCCAGCAGTTTCGCGGGAGTCGTTGAGACCCAGTACTTC. Translated, it gives CASSFAGVVETQYF.